This entry features one TCR beta chain sequence. This clone was seen only a few times. This receptor's antigen is unknown. It has no much larger one-base neighbor in the sample; base qualities were not kept. For CDR1 and CDR2, the germline V gene lists MNHEY and SVGEGT. The CDR3 holds 14 amino acids from the cysteine to the phenylalanine. Only the CDR3 portion is preserved as DNA: 42 bases, with reading frame beginning at the first base. At the junction V is shortened by 1 base and J by 1 base, with 6 bases in between. One collaborating source in Seattle enrolled patients during active infection and followed them longitudinally through the course of disease. Collaborating institutions collected whole blood in K2EDTA tubes following their own protocols. Collaborator samples were shipped for TCRbeta analysis as frozen whole blood, isolated PBMCs, or DNA extracted from either sample type. These data come from a study of blood T cell repertoires in COVID-19 (TCRdb year 2020). Regarding the complete study: Collaborator samples came from the United States, Italy and Spain and covered acute and convalescent phases of COVID-19. A de-identified subject ID, COVID-19 status, age in years and sex were almost always included in the sample metadata. The dataset comprised deeply sampled blood TCRbeta repertoires from subjects exposed to, actively infected with, or recovered from COVID-19. A freely available public database, intended as a resource for researchers studying the immune response to SARS-CoV-2, is where the repertoires were released. HLA class I and class II types, where available, came from metadata supplied by the sample provider rather than from assay-based typing. The prospective study material was composed of cDNA or gDNA derived from T cells, B-cell-depleted T cells, or PBMCs. Samples came from the ongoing ImmuneRACE study (first 160 participants) plus 1,254 subjects from 6 global collaborators.

TCRbeta CDR3 regions were amplified from genomic DNA by means of the immunoSEQ Assay, a bias-controlled multiplex PCR. Concerning the study's data processing: The number of nucleated cells in each sample was estimated from the amplification of reference gene primers within the assay. Sequence reads were collapsed and filtered to measure the absolute abundance of every unique TCRbeta CDR3 rearrangement. For each sample, productive Simpson clonality was calculated as the square root of Simpson's diversity index over productive rearrangements. In TCRdb, the immuneACCESS table is reduced to in-frame sequences with V and J assigned. These tables do not hold every clone; where another copy was compared, an unresolved V gene accounts for under half, and the others remain unexplained. That table is the source of V, J and clone size, and D and trimming were worked out from the DNA. This sample is represented by about 300,000 clones; about nine tenths of them were singletons. Roughly 5.9% of the sample is held by the ten biggest clonotypes.

Overall results and qualifications from the work: The amount of clinical and demographic metadata varied by source and participant and was provided uncurated.

Material: peripheral blood. This TCR came from a woman between 45 and 65 years old with COVID-19, enrolled during active disease. The V gene is TRBV6-2 or TRBV6-3 and the J gene is TRBJ2-3, with the identity of the D gene unclear. The DNA is TGTGCCAGCAGTTACTTTCAGGGCACAGATACGCAGTATTTT. Its translation reads: CASSYFQGTDTQYF.